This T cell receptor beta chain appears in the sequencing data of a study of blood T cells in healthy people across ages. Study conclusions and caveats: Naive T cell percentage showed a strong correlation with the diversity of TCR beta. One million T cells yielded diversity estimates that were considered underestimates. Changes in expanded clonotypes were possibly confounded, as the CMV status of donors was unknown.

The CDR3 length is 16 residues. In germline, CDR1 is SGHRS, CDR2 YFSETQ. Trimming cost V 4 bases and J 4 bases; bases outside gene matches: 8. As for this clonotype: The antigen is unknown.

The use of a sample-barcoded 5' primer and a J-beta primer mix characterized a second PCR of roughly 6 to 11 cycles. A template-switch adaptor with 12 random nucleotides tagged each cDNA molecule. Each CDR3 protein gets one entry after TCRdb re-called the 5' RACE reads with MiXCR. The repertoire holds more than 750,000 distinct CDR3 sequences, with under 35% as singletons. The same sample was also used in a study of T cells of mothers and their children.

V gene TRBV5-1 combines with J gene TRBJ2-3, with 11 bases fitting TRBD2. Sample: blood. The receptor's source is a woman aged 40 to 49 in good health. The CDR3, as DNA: TGCGCCAGCAGCCTTACTAATAGCGGGGGGGCAGATACGCAGTATTTT. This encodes CASSLTNSGGADTQYF.